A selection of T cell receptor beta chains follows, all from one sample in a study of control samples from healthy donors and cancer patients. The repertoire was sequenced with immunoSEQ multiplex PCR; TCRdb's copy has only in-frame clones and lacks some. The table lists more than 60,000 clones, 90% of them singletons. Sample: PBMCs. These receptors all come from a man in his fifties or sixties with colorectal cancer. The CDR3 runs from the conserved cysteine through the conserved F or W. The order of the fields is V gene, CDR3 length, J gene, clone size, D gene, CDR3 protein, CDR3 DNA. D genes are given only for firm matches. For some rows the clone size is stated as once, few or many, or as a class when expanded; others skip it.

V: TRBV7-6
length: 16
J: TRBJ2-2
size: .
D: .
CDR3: CASSLAQGLVAGELFF
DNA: TGTGCCAGCAGCTTAGCGCAGGGTTTGGTAGCCGGGGAGCTGTTTTTT

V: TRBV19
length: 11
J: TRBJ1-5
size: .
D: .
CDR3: CASSPDGSRHF
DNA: TGTGCCAGTAGTCCGGACGGGTCAAGGCATTTT

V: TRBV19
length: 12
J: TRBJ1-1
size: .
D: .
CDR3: CASSIGGLSAFF
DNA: TGTGCCAGTAGTATAGGGGGACTTTCAGCTTTCTTT

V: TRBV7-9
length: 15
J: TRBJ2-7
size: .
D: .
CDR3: CASEGELIPSNEQYF
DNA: TGTGCTTCGGAAGGGGAGTTAATCCCGTCTAACGAGCAGTACTTC

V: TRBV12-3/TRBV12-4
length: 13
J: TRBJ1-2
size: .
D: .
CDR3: CASSLSGYYGYTF
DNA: TGTGCCAGCAGTTTATCGGGTTACTATGGCTACACCTTC

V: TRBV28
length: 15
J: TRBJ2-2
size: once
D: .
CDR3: CAVPGWGPNTGELFF
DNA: TGTGCCGTGCCGGGGTGGGGGCCAAACACCGGGGAGCTGTTTTTT

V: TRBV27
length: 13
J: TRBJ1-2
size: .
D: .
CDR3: CASRPGAHYGYTF
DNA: TGTGCCAGCAGGCCCGGGGCCCACTATGGCTACACCTTC

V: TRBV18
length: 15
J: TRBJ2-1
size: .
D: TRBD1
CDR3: CASLIDRGRDNEQFF
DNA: TGTGCCAGCTTAATTGACAGGGGTCGTGACAATGAGCAGTTCTTC

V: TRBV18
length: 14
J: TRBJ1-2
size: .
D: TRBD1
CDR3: CASSLGTGGDGYTF
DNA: TGTGCCAGCTCACTTGGTACAGGGGGCGACGGCTACACCTTC

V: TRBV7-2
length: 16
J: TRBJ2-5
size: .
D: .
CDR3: CASSAQTRAAQETQYF
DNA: TGTGCCAGCAGCGCCCAGACCAGAGCGGCCCAAGAGACCCAGTACTTC

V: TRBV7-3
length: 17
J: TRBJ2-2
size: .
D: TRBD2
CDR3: CASSPRASGNPTGELFF
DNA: TGTGCCAGCAGCCCCCGGGCTAGCGGGAACCCCACCGGGGAGCTGTTTTTT

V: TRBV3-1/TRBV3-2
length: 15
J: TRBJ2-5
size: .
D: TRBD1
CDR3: CASSQGTVNGETQYF
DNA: TGTGCCAGCAGCCAGGGGACAGTTAACGGCGAGACCCAGTACTTC

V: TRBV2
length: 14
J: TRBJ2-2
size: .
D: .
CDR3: CASSEVRGPGELFF
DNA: TGTGCCAGCAGTGAAGTCAGGGGACCCGGGGAGCTGTTTTTT

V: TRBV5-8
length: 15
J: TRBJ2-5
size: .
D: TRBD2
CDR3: CASSSRRGAGETQYF
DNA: TGTGCCAGCAGCTCCCGGCGGGGGGCCGGGGAGACCCAGTACTTC

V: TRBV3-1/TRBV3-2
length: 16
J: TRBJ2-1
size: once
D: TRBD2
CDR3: CASSQAGVAGTVEQFF
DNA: TGTGCCAGCAGCCAAGCAGGGGTAGCGGGGACGGTTGAGCAGTTCTTC

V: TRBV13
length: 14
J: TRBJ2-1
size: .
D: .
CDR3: CASSPRVGYNEQFF
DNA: TGTGCCAGCAGCCCCCGGGTAGGTTACAATGAGCAGTTCTTC

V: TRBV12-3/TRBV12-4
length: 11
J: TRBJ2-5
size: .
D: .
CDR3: CASSSRGTQYF
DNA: TGTGCCAGCAGTTCCCGGGGGACCCAGTACTTC

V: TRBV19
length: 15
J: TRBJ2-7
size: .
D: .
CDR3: CASSIDRGSSYEQYF
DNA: TGTGCCAGTAGTATAGATCGCGGCAGCTCCTACGAGCAGTACTTC

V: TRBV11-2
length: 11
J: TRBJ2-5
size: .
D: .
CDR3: CASSSRETQYF
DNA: TGTGCCAGCAGCTCTCGGGAGACCCAGTACTTC

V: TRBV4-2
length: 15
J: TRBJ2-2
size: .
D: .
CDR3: CASSPRAVFAGELFF
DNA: TGTGCCAGCAGCCCACGGGCAGTATTCGCCGGGGAGCTGTTTTTT

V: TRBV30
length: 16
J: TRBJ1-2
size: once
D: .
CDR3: CAWSPWGLTKALGYTF
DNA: TGTGCCTGGAGTCCGTGGGGACTGACCAAGGCTTTAGGCTACACCTTC

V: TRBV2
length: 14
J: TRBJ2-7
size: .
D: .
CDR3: CASSPGGQSYEQYF
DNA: TGTGCCAGCAGCCCGGGGGGCCAATCCTACGAGCAGTACTTC

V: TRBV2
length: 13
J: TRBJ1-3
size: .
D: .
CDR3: CASSRYSGNTIYF
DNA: TGTGCCAGCAGTAGATACTCTGGAAACACCATATATTTT

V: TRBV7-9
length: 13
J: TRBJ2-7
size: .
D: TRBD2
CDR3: CATRRGTGYEQYF
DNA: TGTGCCACAAGGCGGGGGACCGGCTACGAGCAGTACTTC

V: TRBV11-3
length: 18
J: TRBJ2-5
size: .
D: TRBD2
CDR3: CASSRRGTSGVPGETQYF
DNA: TGTGCCAGCAGCCGGAGAGGGACTAGCGGGGTTCCCGGGGAGACCCAGTACTTC

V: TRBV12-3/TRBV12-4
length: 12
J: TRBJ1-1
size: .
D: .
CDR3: CASSLGRSEAFF
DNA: TGTGCCAGCAGCCTAGGACGTAGTGAAGCTTTCTTT

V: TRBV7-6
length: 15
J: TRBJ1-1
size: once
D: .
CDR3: CASRPGVGRDTEAFF
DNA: TGTGCCAGCAGACCCGGGGTGGGGAGGGACACTGAAGCTTTCTTT

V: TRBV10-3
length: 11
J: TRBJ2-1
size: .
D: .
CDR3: CASGGANEQFF
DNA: TGTGCCTCCGGCGGGGCAAATGAGCAGTTCTTC

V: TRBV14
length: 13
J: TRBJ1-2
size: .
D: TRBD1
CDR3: CASSGQTYYGYTF
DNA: TGTGCCAGCTCGGGACAGACCTACTATGGCTACACCTTC

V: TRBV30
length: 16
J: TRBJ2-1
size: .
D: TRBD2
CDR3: CAWSSGLAGARDEQFF
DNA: TGTGCCTGGAGTTCAGGACTAGCGGGGGCGAGAGATGAGCAGTTCTTC

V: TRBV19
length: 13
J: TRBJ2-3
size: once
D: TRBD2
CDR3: CASSIRGVNTQYF
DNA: TGTGCCAGTAGTATTCGGGGGGTAAATACGCAGTATTTT

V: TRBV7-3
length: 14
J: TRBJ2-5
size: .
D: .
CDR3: CASSSAGMGATQYF
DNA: TGTGCCAGCAGCTCCGCCGGGATGGGGGCGACCCAGTACTTC

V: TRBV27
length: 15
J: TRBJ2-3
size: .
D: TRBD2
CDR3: CASSLRGGRADTQYF
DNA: TGTGCCAGCAGTTTGCGGGGGGGCAGGGCAGATACGCAGTATTTT

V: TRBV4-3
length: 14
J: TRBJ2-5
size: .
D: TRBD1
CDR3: CASSQVQGSGTQYF
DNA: TGCGCCAGCAGCCAAGTACAGGGGTCCGGGACCCAGTACTTC

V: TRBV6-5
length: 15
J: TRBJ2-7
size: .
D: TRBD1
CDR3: CASSPAGTGGYEQYF
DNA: TGTGCCAGCAGCCCCGCCGGGACAGGGGGCTACGAGCAGTACTTC

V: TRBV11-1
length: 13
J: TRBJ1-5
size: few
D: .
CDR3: CASSLQSNQPQHF
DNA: TGTGCCAGCAGCTTACAGAGCAATCAGCCCCAGCATTTT

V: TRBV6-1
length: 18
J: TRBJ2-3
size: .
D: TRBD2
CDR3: CASSELAGGLGGTDTQYF
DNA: TGTGCCAGCAGTGAACTAGCGGGGGGGCTAGGCGGCACAGATACGCAGTATTTT

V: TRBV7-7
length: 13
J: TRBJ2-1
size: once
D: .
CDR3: CASSRGARDEQFF
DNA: TGTGCCAGCAGCCGGGGGGCGCGTGATGAGCAGTTCTTC

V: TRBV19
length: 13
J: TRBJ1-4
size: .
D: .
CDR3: CASSERGNEKLFF
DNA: TGTGCCAGTAGTGAGAGGGGTAATGAAAAACTGTTTTTT

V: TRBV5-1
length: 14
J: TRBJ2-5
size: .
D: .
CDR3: CASSPQANSETQYF
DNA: TGCGCCAGCAGCCCCCAAGCTAATTCAGAGACCCAGTACTTC

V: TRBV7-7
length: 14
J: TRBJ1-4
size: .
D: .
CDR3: CASSIGDLNEKLFF
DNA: TGTGCCAGCAGCATCGGGGACCTTAATGAAAAACTGTTTTTT